This entry concerns a single T cell receptor (beta chain). The antigen is unknown. The sample comes from a study of cytomegalovirus exposure and HLA in healthy donors. In the PCR, 60 Vbeta and 13 Jbeta primers were used. TCRdb keeps only in-frame clones here, not all; method: immunoSEQ multiplex PCR. The sample contains 100,000 to 150,000 clones, 74% of which appear only once. General study findings and limits: In presence/absence analyses, roughly uniform sequencing depth across donors was assumed. Reportedly, diagnosis of cytomegalovirus status by the classifier showed high specificity and sensitivity. DRB1 showed the most TCR associations and HLA-C the fewest in a later analysis, as rates varied by HLA locus.

From germline, CDR1 is LGHNA and CDR2 YNFKEQ. V trimming: 4 bases; J trimming: 5 bases; junction bases outside the gene matches: 9. CDR3 size: 15 residues. The clonotype comes from a male donor in good health and CMV-seronegative. This chain links TRBV4-2 with TRBJ2-5; TRBD2 matches 8 bases. The sequenced material came from PBMCs. CDR3 protein: CASSLRTGGRETQYF. The CDR3, as DNA: TGTGCCAGCAGCCTTAGGACGGGGGGGCGGGAGACCCAGTACTTC.